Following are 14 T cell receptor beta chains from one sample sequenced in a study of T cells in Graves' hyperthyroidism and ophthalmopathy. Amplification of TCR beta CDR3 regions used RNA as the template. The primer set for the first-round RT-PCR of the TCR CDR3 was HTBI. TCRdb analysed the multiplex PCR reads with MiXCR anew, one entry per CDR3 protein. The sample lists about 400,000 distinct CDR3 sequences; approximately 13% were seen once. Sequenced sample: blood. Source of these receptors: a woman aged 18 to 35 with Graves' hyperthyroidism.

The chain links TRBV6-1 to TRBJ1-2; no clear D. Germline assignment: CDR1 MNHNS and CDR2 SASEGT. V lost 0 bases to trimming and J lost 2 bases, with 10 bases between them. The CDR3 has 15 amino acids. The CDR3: CASSEAPEANYGYTF. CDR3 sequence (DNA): TGTGCCAGCAGTGAAGCACCAGAGGCCAACTATGGCTACACCTTC.

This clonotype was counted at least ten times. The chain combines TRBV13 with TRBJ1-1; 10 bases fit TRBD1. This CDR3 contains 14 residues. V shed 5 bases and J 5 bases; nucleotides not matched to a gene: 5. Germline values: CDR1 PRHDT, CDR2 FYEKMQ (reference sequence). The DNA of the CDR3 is TGTGCCAGCAGCACTGGACAGGGGGTTACTGAAGCTTTCTTT. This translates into CASSTGQGVTEAFF.

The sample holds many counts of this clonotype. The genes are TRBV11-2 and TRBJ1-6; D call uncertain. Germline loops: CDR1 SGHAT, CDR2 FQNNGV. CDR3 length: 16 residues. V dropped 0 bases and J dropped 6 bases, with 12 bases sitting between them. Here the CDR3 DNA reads TGTGCCAGCAGCTTAGATACGGCTCCCTCTAATTCACCCCTCCACTTT. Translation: CASSLDTAPSNSPLHF.

In DNA form, the CDR3 reads TGTGCCACCAGTGTGGGTCGGGGTGAAAAACTGTTTTTT. It yields the protein CATSVGRGEKLFF. This chain links TRBV24-1 with TRBJ1-4; D is undetermined. Trimming pared 5 bases from V and 7 bases from J, leaving 10 bases between. The germline V gene encodes CDR1 KGHDR and CDR2 SFDVKD. The CDR3 runs to 13 residues.

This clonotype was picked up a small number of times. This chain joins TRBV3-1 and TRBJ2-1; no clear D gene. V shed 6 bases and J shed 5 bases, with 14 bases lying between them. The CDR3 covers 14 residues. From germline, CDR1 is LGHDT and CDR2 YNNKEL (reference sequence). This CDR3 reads CASSPITGHNEQFF. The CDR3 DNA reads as TGTGCCAGCAGTCCTATAACCGGACACAATGAGCAGTTCTTC.

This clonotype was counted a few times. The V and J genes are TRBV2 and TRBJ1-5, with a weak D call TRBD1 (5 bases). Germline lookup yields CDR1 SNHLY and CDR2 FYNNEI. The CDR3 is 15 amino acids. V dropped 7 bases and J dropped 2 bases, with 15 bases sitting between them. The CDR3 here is CASKQGRRGNQPQHF. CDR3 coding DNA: TGTGCCAGCAAGCAGGGTCGGAGGGGCAATCAGCCCCAGCATTTT.

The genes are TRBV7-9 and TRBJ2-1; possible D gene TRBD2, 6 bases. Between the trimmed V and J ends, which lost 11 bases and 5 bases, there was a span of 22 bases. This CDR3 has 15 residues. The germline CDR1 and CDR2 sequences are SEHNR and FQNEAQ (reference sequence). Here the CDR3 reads CAARRASDTDNEQFF. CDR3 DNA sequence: TGTGCCGCCCGGCGGGCTAGCGACACCGACAATGAGCAGTTCTTC.

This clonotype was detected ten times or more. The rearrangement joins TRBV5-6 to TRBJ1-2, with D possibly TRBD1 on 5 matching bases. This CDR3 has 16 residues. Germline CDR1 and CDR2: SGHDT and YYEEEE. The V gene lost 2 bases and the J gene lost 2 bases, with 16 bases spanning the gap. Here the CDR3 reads CASSLIGAGANYGYTF. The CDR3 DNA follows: TGTGCCAGCAGCTTAATTGGGGCAGGCGCCAACTATGGCTACACCTTC.

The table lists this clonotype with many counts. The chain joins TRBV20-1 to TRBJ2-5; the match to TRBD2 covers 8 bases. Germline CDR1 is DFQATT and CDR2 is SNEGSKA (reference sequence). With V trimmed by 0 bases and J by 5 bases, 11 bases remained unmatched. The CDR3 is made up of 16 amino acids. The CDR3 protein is CSARDRGSSGTETQYF. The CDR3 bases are TGCAGTGCTAGAGATCGAGGTAGTAGCGGGACGGAGACCCAGTACTTC.

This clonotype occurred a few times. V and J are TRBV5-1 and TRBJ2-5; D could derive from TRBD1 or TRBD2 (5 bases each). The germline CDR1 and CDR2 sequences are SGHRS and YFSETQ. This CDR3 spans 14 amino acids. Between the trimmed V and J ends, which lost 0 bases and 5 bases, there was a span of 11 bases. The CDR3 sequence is CASSLGTGRETQYF. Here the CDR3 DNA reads TGCGCCAGCAGCTTGGGCACGGGGCGGGAGACCCAGTACTTC.

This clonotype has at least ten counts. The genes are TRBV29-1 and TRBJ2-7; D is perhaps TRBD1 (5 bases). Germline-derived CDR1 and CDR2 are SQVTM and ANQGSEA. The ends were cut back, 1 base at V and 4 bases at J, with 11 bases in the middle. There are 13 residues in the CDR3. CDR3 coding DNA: TGCAGCGTTGAAGGGCGCCCAGGGTACGAGCAGTACTTC. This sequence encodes CSVEGRPGYEQYF.

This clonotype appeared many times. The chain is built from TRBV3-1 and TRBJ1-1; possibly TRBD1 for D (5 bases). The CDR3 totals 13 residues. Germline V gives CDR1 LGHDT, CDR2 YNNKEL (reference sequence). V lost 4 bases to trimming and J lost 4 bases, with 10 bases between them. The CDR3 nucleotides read TGTGCCAGCAGCCTACCCGGGGGCACTGAAGCTTTCTTT. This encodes CASSLPGGTEAFF.

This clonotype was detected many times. The CDR3 is CASSLAWGSGELFF. As DNA, the CDR3 is TGCGCCAGCAGCTTGGCTTGGGGATCCGGGGAGCTGTTTTTT. The chain couples TRBV5-1 to TRBJ2-2; D unresolved. CDR1 and CDR2 from the germline V gene are SGHRS and YFSETQ. Trimming stripped 0 bases from V and 6 bases from J, with 9 bases between. This CDR3 is built from 14 residues.

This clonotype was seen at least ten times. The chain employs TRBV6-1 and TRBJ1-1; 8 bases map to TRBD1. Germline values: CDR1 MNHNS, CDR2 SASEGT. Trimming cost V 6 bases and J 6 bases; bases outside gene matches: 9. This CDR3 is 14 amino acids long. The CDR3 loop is CASRNRGTPSEAFF. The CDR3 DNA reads TGTGCCAGCAGAAACAGGGGGACCCCCTCTGAAGCTTTCTTT.